These 28 T cell receptor beta chains were all obtained from the same sample, sequenced in a study of regulatory T cells in long-lasting Graves disease. TCR beta libraries were built with iRepertoire HTBI primers and Arm-PCR of CDR3 regions. TCRdb passed the multiplex PCR reads through MiXCR, listing each CDR3 protein once. Among roughly 560,000 distinct CDR3 sequences listed, approximately 12% were seen once. Time point specified: newly diagnosed GD, antithyroid drugs for less than 3 months. Isolated PBMC RNA provided the starting material for the TCR library. This sample was also put to use in a study of T cells in Graves' hyperthyroidism and ophthalmopathy.

The sequencing used peripheral blood mononuclear cells (PBMCs), collected at new diagnosis, from a patient treated with antithyroid drugs. All receptors come from a woman aged 25 to 39 with Graves disease.

Turning to this clonotype: Given a far larger clone just one base away, this is likely a sequencing read error. This chain links TRBV15 with TRBJ2-7; TRBD2 matches at 11 bases. V shed 0 bases, J shed 7 bases, and the junction held 20 bases outside the gene matches. Germline V gives CDR1 LNHNV, CDR2 YYDKDF (reference sequence). The CDR3 loop spans 20 amino acids. The chain's CDR3 is CATSRDRLAGGKSSYNEQYF. The CDR3 DNA is TGTGCCACCAGCAGAGATAGGCTAGCGGGAGGCAAAAGCTCCTACAATGAGCAGTACTTC. The entire variable domain, with the rest obtained from reference TRBV15 and TRBJ2-7, is as follows: DAMVIQNPRYQVTQFGKPVTLSCSQTLNHNVMYWYQQKSSQAPKLLFHYYDKDFNNEADTPDNFQSRRPNTSFCFLDIRSPGLGDTAMYLCATSRDRLAGGKSSYNEQYFGPGTRLTVT.

This clonotype was recorded at least ten times. The gene calls are TRBV2 and TRBJ2-3, with D perhaps TRBD2 (6 bases). V was clipped by 2 bases and J by 2 bases, with 17 bases between them. The germline V gene has CDR1 SNHLY and CDR2 FYNNEI. The length of the CDR3 is 17 residues. The CDR3 sequence is CASSERVRLALTDTQYF. The CDR3 nucleotides read TGTGCCAGCAGTGAACGTGTTCGGCTAGCGCTCACAGATACGCAGTATTTT.

The V call is TRBV9, the J call TRBJ2-2; D tentatively reads TRBD1 or TRBD2 (5 bases each). V was cut by 3 bases and J by 0 bases, with 12 bases left in between. The CDR3 contains 16 residues. CDR1 and CDR2 (germline): SGDLS, YYNGEE. The CDR3 loop is CASSAQGRPNTGELFF. The DNA for the CDR3 is TGTGCCAGCAGCGCCCAGGGACGGCCGAACACCGGGGAGCTGTTTTTT.

At least ten counts were recorded for this clonotype. The chain joins TRBV2 to TRBJ2-7; perhaps TRBD1 as D (7 bases). There are 15 residues in the CDR3. The germline V gene has CDR1 SNHLY and CDR2 FYNNEI. V dropped 7 bases and J dropped 0 bases, with 16 bases sitting between them. CDR3 sequence reads: CASKQGGGTSYEQYF. CDR3 DNA sequence: TGTGCCAGCAAGCAGGGGGGCGGGACCTCCTACGAGCAGTACTTC.

This chain connects TRBV12-3 or TRBV12-4 to TRBJ2-3, with 7 bases aligning to TRBD1. CDR3 length: 15 residues. After removal of 6 bases from V and 3 bases from J, the junction contained 9 bases not matched to a gene. The CDR3 DNA follows: TGTGCCAGCAGAACGGATGGGACAGAAACAGATACGCAGTATTTT. Translation gives CASRTDGTETDTQYF.

The chain uses TRBV11-2 and TRBJ1-6; D is possibly TRBD1 (6 bases). The CDR3 extends over 16 amino acids. V dropped 2 bases and J dropped 6 bases, with 14 bases sitting between them. Germline values: CDR1 SGHAT, CDR2 FQNNGV. CDR3 DNA: TGTGCCAGCAGCTTACCGGGGGCGATGGGTAATTCACCCCTCCACTTT. Translating gives CASSLPGAMGNSPLHF.

This clonotype showed up just a few times. The junction does not match germline at one end; this may be a read error. The CDR3 DNA reads TGTGCCAGCGCCCGCGTCGGGGAACGTTCACCCATCCACTTT. It yields the protein CASARVGERSPIHF. The chain carries TRBV6-2 or TRBV6-3 and TRBJ1-6; no definite D call. The V gene's germline CDR1 is MNHEY and CDR2 SVGEGT. The CDR3 has 14 amino acids.

This clonotype appeared many times. This chain uses TRBV29-1 with TRBJ2-7; D is perhaps TRBD2 (7 bases). This CDR3 is 13 amino acids long. The V end lost 7 bases, the J end lost 3 bases, and 16 bases lay between the germline ends. Germline V gives CDR1 SQVTM, CDR2 ANQGSEA. The CDR3 DNA follows: TGCAGCGCTGAGGGGGAGGGGAGCTACGAGCAGTACTTC. It codes for CSAEGEGSYEQYF.

V usage is TRBV29-1 and J usage is TRBJ2-7, with 10 bases matching TRBD1. The CDR3 length is 13 residues. Germline CDR1 and CDR2: SQVTM and ANQGSEA. Trimming at V came to 7 bases and at J to 4 bases, leaving 7 bases not matched to a gene. In DNA, the CDR3 is TGCAGCGCGCAACGGGACAGGGGTTACGAGCAGTACTTC. Translating gives CSAQRDRGYEQYF.

At least ten counts were recorded for this clonotype. For the CDR3, the DNA is TGTGCCAGCAGGGGGCGTTGGGGGACCCAGTACTTC. Protein sequence: CASRGRWGTQYF. The J gene is TRBJ2-5, the V gene TRBV2, with a possible D match to TRBD1 (5 bases). The V gene's germline CDR1 is SNHLY and CDR2 FYNNEI. The CDR3 runs 12 residues. The germline V and J ends were trimmed by 6 bases and 7 bases, with 12 bases remaining between them.

This clonotype was observed a handful of times. The V and J genes are TRBV4-3 and TRBJ1-1; D perhaps matches TRBD1 (6 bases). V was cut by 3 bases and J by 2 bases, with 19 bases left in between. The CDR3 runs 17 residues. Per the germline V gene, CDR1 is LGHNA and CDR2 is YSLEER. As DNA, the CDR3 is TGCGCCAGCAGCCAGGGATGGGGGGGCAGCACAAACACTGAAGCTTTCTTT. Translating it yields CASSQGWGGSTNTEAFF.

This clonotype was counted ten times or more. V and J are TRBV11-2 and TRBJ2-4, with D perhaps TRBD1 (6 bases). The germline gives CDR1 SGHAT, CDR2 FQNNGV. CDR3 length: 15 residues. Deletions cut 7 bases from V and 0 bases from J, with 13 bases between. DNA of the CDR3: TGTGCCAGCAACGACAGGCTTCTAGCCAAAAACATTCAGTACTTC. This encodes CASNDRLLAKNIQYF.

This clonotype has a count of ten or more. The chain recombines TRBV5-5 with TRBJ2-5, with D possibly TRBD2 on 6 matching bases. The CDR3 has 15 amino acids. V was trimmed by 0 bases and J by 7 bases, leaving 16 bases between them. The germline CDR1 and CDR2 sequences are SGHKS and YYEKEE (reference sequence). CDR3 protein: CASSLVAGPAGTQYF. For the CDR3, the DNA is TGTGCCAGCAGCTTGGTAGCAGGGCCAGCGGGGACCCAGTACTTC. The whole variable domain, filled in from reference TRBV5-5 and TRBJ2-5, reads DAGVTQSPTHLIKTRGQQVTLRCSPISGHKSVSWYQQVLGQGPQFIFQYYEKEERGRGNFPDRFSARQFPNYSSELNVNALLLGDSALYLCASSLVAGPAGTQYFGPGTRLLVL.

This clonotype appeared many times. The chain employs TRBV27 and TRBJ2-1; 7 nucleotides line up with TRBD2. V lost 3 bases to trimming and J lost 4 bases; unmatched junction nucleotides: 6. The V gene's germline CDR1 is MNHEY and CDR2 SMNVEV (reference sequence). The CDR3 covers 15 residues. The CDR3 loop is CASSFSLARYNEQFF. Here the CDR3 DNA reads TGTGCCAGCAGTTTTTCACTAGCGCGTTACAATGAGCAGTTCTTC.

This clonotype was recorded at least ten times. This chain joins TRBV18 and TRBJ2-1, with 7 bases matching TRBD2. This CDR3 has 15 residues. Germline V gives CDR1 KGHSH, CDR2 LQKENI. Trimming at V came to 3 bases and at J to 7 bases, leaving 9 bases not matched to a gene. CDR3 residues: CASSPAGVAVNEQFF. CDR3 coding DNA: TGTGCCAGCTCACCTGCGGGGGTAGCGGTTAATGAGCAGTTCTTC.

At least ten counts were recorded for this clonotype. The V and J genes are TRBV2 and TRBJ2-7; 7 bases are shared with TRBD1. This CDR3 region has 14 residues. Germline CDR1 and CDR2: SNHLY and FYNNEI. V lost 3 bases to trimming and J lost 3 bases; unmatched junction nucleotides: 5. CDR3 amino acids: CASSDRQGNYEQYF. Written as DNA, the CDR3 is TGTGCCAGCAGTGACCGACAGGGAAACTACGAGCAGTACTTC. Full variable domain (missing parts from reference TRBV2 and TRBJ2-7): EPEVTQTPSHQVTQMGQEVILRCVPISNHLYFYWYRQILGQKVEFLVSFYNNEISEKSEIFDDQFSVERPDGSNFTLKIRSTKLEDSAMYFCASSDRQGNYEQYFGPGTRLTVT.

The chain combines TRBV28 with TRBJ2-1; TRBD2 agrees at 13 bases. The V and J ends lost 4 bases and 7 bases, in that order; junction bases with no gene match: 7. The CDR3 runs 16 residues. The germline V gene has CDR1 MDHEN and CDR2 SYDVKM. The CDR3 bases are TGTGCCAGCAGTTCACTAGGGACTAGCGGGAATAATGAGCAGTTCTTC. This codes for CASSSLGTSGNNEQFF.

This clonotype was seen at least ten times. The CDR3 spells CASSLEIFDTEAFF. The CDR3 nucleotides read TGTGCCAGCAGTTTAGAAATTTTCGACACTGAAGCTTTCTTT. The V gene is TRBV12-3 or TRBV12-4, the J gene TRBJ1-1; D is unclear. The CDR3 length is 14 residues. V lost 1 base and J 3 bases, leaving 9 bases between the germline ends.

This clonotype was seen many times. This sequence joins TRBV6-1 and TRBJ2-1; D unclear. V lost 6 bases and J 5 bases, leaving 5 bases between the germline ends. This CDR3 contains 11 residues. Germline V CDR1 and CDR2: MNHNS, SASEGT. This chain's CDR3 is CASSPNNEQFF. The CDR3 region has the DNA TGTGCCAGCAGCCCAAACAATGAGCAGTTCTTC.

In its sample, this clonotype was seen many times. The chain has TRBV7-2 and TRBJ2-5, with D tentatively TRBD2 (6 bases). V lost 6 bases and J 2 bases, leaving 10 bases between the germline ends. CDR1 and CDR2 from the germline V gene are SGHTA and FQGNSA. This CDR3 has 13 amino acids. The CDR3 DNA reads TGTGCCAGCAGGTCTAGCGTACAAGAGACCCAGTACTTC. Translation: CASRSSVQETQYF.

This clonotype showed up many times. This chain uses TRBV5-1 with TRBJ2-5; 7 nucleotides align to TRBD1. Trimming removed 0 bases from V and 0 bases from J; junction bases left unmatched: 2. Germline loops: CDR1 SGHRS, CDR2 YFSETQ. The CDR3 contains 15 residues. CDR3 in DNA: TGCGCCAGCAGCTTGGCCGGGACAGACCAAGAGACCCAGTACTTC. Translating it yields CASSLAGTDQETQYF.

This clonotype came up many times. The chain uses TRBV7-2 and TRBJ2-7; TRBD2 might be the D (6 bases). CDR3 length equals 15 residues. CDR1 and CDR2 (germline): SGHTA, FQGNSA. V lost 5 bases and J lost 3, with 17 bases in between. In nucleotides, the CDR3 is TGTGCCAGCAGCCCAACCAGGAGGGGCTTCTACGAGCAGTACTTC. This codes for CASSPTRRGFYEQYF.

This clonotype was found once. V gene TRBV7-3 combines with J gene TRBJ2-1; 11 bases line up with TRBD2. V was pared by 2 bases and J by 0 bases, with 9 bases of the junction left unmatched. Germline CDR1 reads SGHTA; CDR2 reads FQGTGA. The CDR3 consists of 19 residues. CDR3 in DNA: TGTGCCAGCAGCTTATACCGACTAGCGGGATCGAGCTCCTACAATGAGCAGTTCTTC. Its protein is CASSLYRLAGSSSYNEQFF.

This clonotype came up many times. The chain has TRBV18 and TRBJ2-3; D is uncertain. Germline V gene sequence: CDR1 KGHSH, CDR2 LQKENI. CDR3 length equals 13 residues. V dropped 3 bases and J dropped 0 bases, with 4 bases sitting between them. CDR3 bases: TGTGCCAGCTCACCGGCGAGCACAGATACGCAGTATTTT. Its protein is CASSPASTDTQYF.

The table lists this clonotype with many counts. The chain is built from TRBV24-1 and TRBJ2-5, with D unresolved. Germline V gives CDR1 KGHDR, CDR2 SFDVKD. This CDR3 is built from 12 residues. V dropped 4 bases and J dropped 6 bases, with 8 bases sitting between them. The CDR3 nucleotides are TGTGCCACCAGTGAGAACGGAAAGACCCAGTACTTC. As protein: CATSENGKTQYF.

The chain combines TRBV5-1 with TRBJ1-2; D unresolved. Trimming took off 4 bases at V and 4 bases at J, with 11 bases between the two ends. CDR1 is SGHRS and CDR2 is YFSETQ in the germline V gene. This CDR3 has 13 residues. The CDR3 nucleotides read TGCGCCAGCAGCGCCTACAGAACCTATGGCTACACCTTC. Protein sequence: CASSAYRTYGYTF.

The J gene is TRBJ2-7, the V gene TRBV15; D may be TRBD1 or TRBD2 (5 bases each). Germline CDR1 is LNHNV and CDR2 is YYDKDF (reference sequence). V was trimmed by 3 bases and J by 6 bases, leaving 15 bases between them. The CDR3 length is 14 residues. The CDR3: CATSSGALTGEQYF. In DNA form, the CDR3 reads TGTGCCACCAGCAGCGGGGCACTCACGGGCGAGCAGTACTTC.

This clonotype was found once. Possible read error: a much larger clone is one base away. This chain links TRBV11-2 with TRBJ1-6, with TRBD1 matching 8 bases. The CDR3 consists of 20 residues. The trim removed 4 bases at V and 5 bases at J, leaving 19 bases unmatched. Germline V gene lookup returns CDR1 SGHAT and CDR2 FQNNGV. The CDR3 loop is CASSSSVPGQVWWNNSPLHF. The CDR3, as DNA: TGTGCCAGCAGCTCCAGCGTCCCGGGACAGGTGTGGTGGAATAATTCACCCCTCCACTTT.